The 10 T cell receptor beta chains presented below share a single source sample, sequenced in a study of monozygotic twins with inflammatory bowel disease. TCRdb processed the 5' RACE reads again and assigns one entry to each CDR3 protein, with no DNA. The data show about 160,000 distinct CDR3 sequences, and the top ten clones hold 2.5% to 3%. The specimen was blood. The receptors here all came from a human donor with ulcerative colitis or Crohn's disease, or a healthy co-twin of an affected twin (not recorded which).

The genes are TRBV6-2 or TRBV6-3 and TRBJ2-7; the D call from TCRdb, TRBD2, cannot be confirmed without DNA. Germline lookup yields CDR1 MNHEY and CDR2 SVGEGT. The CDR3 has 15 residues. The CDR3: CASSLTGTKTYEQYF.

V usage is TRBV7-9 and J usage is TRBJ2-1. This CDR3 is 11 amino acids long. Germline-derived CDR1 and CDR2 are SEHNR and FQNEAQ (reference sequence). This chain's CDR3 is CASSPSREQFF.

The chain is built from TRBV7-2 and TRBJ1-4. Germline loops: CDR1 SGHTA, CDR2 FQGNSA. The CDR3 length is 14 residues. CDR3 residues: CASSLGAFGEKLFF.

The J gene is TRBJ2-1, the V gene TRBV12-3 or TRBV12-4. This CDR3 has 13 residues. CDR3 residues: CASSLRLGDEQFF.

This chain uses TRBV7-8 with TRBJ2-1; TCRdb names TRBD2, which stays unverified in the absence of DNA. Germline lookup yields CDR1 SGHVS and CDR2 FQNEAQ. This CDR3 has 19 residues. CDR3: CASSPRGLAGGPSYNEQFF.

The rearrangement joins TRBV29-1 to TRBJ1-3. CDR1 and CDR2 from the germline V gene are SQVTM and ANQGSEA. The CDR3 covers 13 residues. CDR3 in amino acids: CSVGSLAGNTIYF. Combining the CDR3 with reference TRBV29-1 and TRBJ1-3 gives the whole variable domain SAVISQKPSRDICQRGTSLTIQCQVDSQVTMMFWYRQQPGQSLTLIATANQGSEATYESGFVIDKFPISRPNLTFSTLTVSNMSPEDSSIYLCSVGSLAGNTIYFGEGSWLTVV.

V and J are TRBV5-1 and TRBJ1-1. Germline V gives CDR1 SGHRS, CDR2 YFSETQ. This CDR3 region has 13 residues. CDR3 amino acids: CASSVSMNTEAFF.

This chain uses TRBV24-1 with TRBJ2-5; checking the TCRdb D call of TRBD1 is not possible without DNA. This CDR3 spans 12 amino acids. Germline CDR1 and CDR2: KGHDR and SFDVKD. The CDR3: CATGQDQETQYF.

Here the CDR3 reads CASSPPGTFRTDTQYF. The chain joins TRBV18 to TRBJ2-3. This CDR3 comprises 16 residues. Germline V CDR1 and CDR2: KGHSH, LQKENI.

The chain joins TRBV5-1 to TRBJ2-5. The CDR3 has 14 amino acids. Germline-derived CDR1 and CDR2 are SGHRS and YFSETQ. The CDR3 here is CASSTTSVQETQYF.